One and the same sample provided the 9 T cell receptor beta chains below, sequenced in a study of STAT5B mutations in CD4+ large granular lymphocyte leukemia. The table came from immunoSEQ multiplex PCR; TCRdb's copy has only in-frame clones and leaves some out. Among around 20,000 clones, roughly 80% were seen once, and the ten largest hold under 10%. The sample was CD4+ T cells from blood buffy coats. The receptors originated from a human donor in good health.

The chain couples TRBV28 to TRBJ2-6; possible D gene TRBD2, 6 bases. Germline-derived CDR1 and CDR2 are MDHEN and SYDVKM. The CDR3 spans 17 residues. Trimming left V 4 bases short and J 3 bases short, with 16 bases between. The CDR3 is CASSSLPGLVGANVLTF. The CDR3, as DNA: TGTGCCAGCAGTTCGCTACCGGGACTGGTTGGGGCCAACGTCCTGACTTTC.

The chain carries TRBV30 and TRBJ1-4; 8 bases line up with TRBD1. The CDR3 contains 14 residues. V lost 3 bases, J lost 8 bases, and 8 bases stayed unmatched. From germline, CDR1 is GTSNPN and CDR2 SVGIG (reference sequence). CDR3 coding DNA: TGTGCCTGGAGCGAGGACAGGGTTACCGAAAAACTGTTTTTT. Its protein product is CAWSEDRVTEKLFF.

The rearrangement links TRBV7-2 to TRBJ2-3; the D is unclear. Germline CDR1 SGHTA, CDR2 FQGNSA. V gave up 6 bases and J gave up 5 bases, with 15 bases separating them. The CDR3 extends over 14 amino acids. The CDR3 sequence: CASSLGTSIDTQYF. The CDR3 nucleotides are TGTGCCAGCAGTTTGGGTACTTCTATAGATACGCAGTATTTT.

The chain employs TRBV7-9 and TRBJ2-2; maybe TRBD1 (5 bases). Trimming cost V 6 bases and J 6 bases, with 14 bases left between them. The CDR3 consists of 14 residues. Germline V gene data show CDR1 as SEHNR and CDR2 as FQNEAQ (reference sequence). CDR3: CASRDFQGSGELFF. The CDR3 DNA reads TGTGCCAGCAGAGACTTTCAGGGTTCCGGGGAGCTGTTTTTT.

The chain recombines TRBV29-1 with TRBJ2-7; no clear D. Trimming stripped 3 bases from V and 5 bases from J, with 11 bases between. The germline gives CDR1 SQVTM, CDR2 ANQGSEA. The CDR3 totals 12 residues. CDR3 sequence: CSVDLGVDEQYF. CDR3 bases: TGCAGCGTTGATTTAGGCGTTGACGAGCAGTACTTC.

The J gene is TRBJ2-1, the V gene TRBV9; 8 bases agree with TRBD2. The CDR3 covers 15 residues. Per germline, CDR1 SGDLS and CDR2 YYNGEE. V gave up 0 bases and J gave up 9 bases; unmatched junction bases: 8. The CDR3 DNA reads as TGTGCCAGCAGCGTAGCTCCGGGGGGGCGCGGTGAGCAGTTCTTC. Translating it yields CASSVAPGGRGEQFF.

This clone has a single count. The chain has TRBV7-9 and TRBJ1-1, with a weak D call TRBD1 (5 bases). The CDR3 has 15 residues. V was cut by 6 bases and J by 1 base, with 15 bases left in between. Germline V CDR1 and CDR2: SEHNR, FQNEAQ (reference sequence). CDR3 DNA sequence: TGTGCCAGCAGTCTTCGGGTAGGGGCGAACACTGAAGCTTTCTTT. Protein sequence: CASSLRVGANTEAFF.

This sequence joins TRBV14 and TRBJ2-7, with 13 bases fitting TRBD2. Germline assignment: CDR1 SGHDN and CDR2 FVKESK. The CDR3 covers 15 residues. V was pared by 4 bases and J by 5 bases, with 5 bases of the junction left unmatched. In nucleotides, the CDR3 is TGTGCCAGCAGCCCGACGACTAGCGGGAGGAACGAGCAGTACTTC. Residues: CASSPTTSGRNEQYF.

This chain joins TRBV7-9 and TRBJ1-6; D is unresolved. Trimming stripped 3 bases from V and 5 bases from J, with 8 bases between. Germline V CDR1 and CDR2: SEHNR, FQNEAQ (reference sequence). This CDR3 has 14 amino acids. CDR3 nucleotides: TGTGCCAGCAGCTTCGGCGGTCATAATTCACCCCTCCACTTT. This gives the protein CASSFGGHNSPLHF.